The 22 T cell receptor beta chains reported below all come from one sample, sequenced in a study of cytomegalovirus exposure and HLA in healthy donors. PCR primers comprised 60 Vbeta and 13 Jbeta primers. Measured with immunoSEQ multiplex PCR; TCRdb has only the in-frame clones, and not every one. Here the sample spans more than 100,000 clones, 75% to 85% being singletons. Sequencing input: PBMCs. These receptors were obtained from a middle-aged man in good health and CMV-seronegative.

The gene calls are TRBV4-1 and TRBJ2-5; TRBD2 agrees at 8 bases. CDR1 MGHRA and CDR2 YSYEKL come from the germline V gene. This CDR3 has 16 amino acids. V was clipped by 3 bases and J by 5 bases; unmatched bases: 11. This CDR3 reads CASSQPQTGTRETQYF. The DNA for the CDR3 is TGCGCCAGCAGCCAGCCCCAGACGGGGACTAGGGAGACCCAGTACTTC.

The V call is TRBV4-1, the J call TRBJ1-3; D remains unclear. Trimming cost V 2 bases and J 0 bases, with 5 bases left between them. The germline gives CDR1 MGHRA, CDR2 YSYEKL. The CDR3 contains 14 residues. The CDR3 bases are TGCGCCAGCAGCCAACCGGGCTCTGGAAACACCATATATTTT. Its translation: CASSQPGSGNTIYF.

The V gene is TRBV7-2, the J gene TRBJ2-7, with D possibly matching TRBD2 (5 bases). The CDR3 sequence is 15 residues long. Looked up from germline, CDR1 is SGHTA and CDR2 is FQGNSA. The germline V and J ends were trimmed by 5 bases and 6 bases, with 20 bases remaining between them. The CDR3 coding sequence is TGTGCCAGCAGCGGTCAAGCGGAGTACGGGTTCGAGCAGTACTTC. Translation gives CASSGQAEYGFEQYF. The full variable domain, with the rest looked up from reference TRBV7-2 and TRBJ2-7, is GAGVSQSPSNKVTEKGKDVELRCDPISGHTALYWYRQSLGQGLEFLIYFQGNSAPDKSGLPSDRFSAERTGGSVSTLTIQRTQQEDSAVYLCASSGQAEYGFEQYFGPGTRLTVT.

A few counts support this clone. The chain uses TRBV27 and TRBJ1-1; 8 bases map to TRBD1. CDR1 and CDR2 from the germline V gene are MNHEY and SMNVEV (reference sequence). V was clipped by 5 bases and J by 4 bases; unmatched bases: 9. CDR3 length equals 15 residues. The CDR3 loop is CASSGQGKGSTEAFF. The DNA for the CDR3 is TGTGCCAGCAGTGGACAGGGAAAGGGGAGCACTGAAGCTTTCTTT.

The genes are TRBV20-1 and TRBJ2-5; a weak D match, TRBD2 (6 bases). The germline V and J ends were trimmed by 4 bases and 4 bases, with 7 bases remaining between them. The CDR3 totals 11 residues. The germline CDR1 and CDR2 sequences are DFQATT and SNEGSKA (reference sequence). The CDR3 sequence is CSAMGGETQYF. The CDR3 bases are TGCAGTGCTATGGGAGGAGAGACCCAGTACTTC.

The chain joins TRBV29-1 to TRBJ2-1; 7 bases line up with TRBD2. This CDR3 comprises 15 residues. Germline V lookup: CDR1 SQVTM, CDR2 ANQGSEA. J gave up 1 base and V 3 bases, and 6 bases lay outside the gene matches. CDR3 DNA: TGCAGCGTTGAGGGAGGGGCAAAATCCTACAATGAGCAGTTCTTC. It codes for CSVEGGAKSYNEQFF.

J is TRBJ1-2 and V is TRBV29-1; possibly TRBD1 for D (5 bases). CDR1 is SQVTM and CDR2 is ANQGSEA in the germline V gene. The CDR3 sequence is 14 residues long. Trimming took off 2 bases at V and 7 bases at J, with 17 bases between the two ends. This CDR3 is CSVESDGGPPGYTF. In nucleotides, the CDR3 is TGCAGCGTTGAAAGCGACGGGGGTCCCCCTGGCTACACCTTC.

J is TRBJ1-1 and V is TRBV2; a possible D gene is TRBD1 (6 bases). Between the trimmed V and J ends, which lost 3 bases and 1 base, there was a span of 12 bases. The germline gives CDR1 SNHLY, CDR2 FYNNEI. This CDR3 comprises 15 residues. CDR3 residues: CASSDLGHPNTEAFF. The CDR3 bases are TGTGCCAGCAGTGACCTGGGACACCCGAACACTGAAGCTTTCTTT.

The chain has TRBV10-3 and TRBJ1-1; TRBD1 aligns across 7 bases. Germline trimming cut 6 bases from V and 1 base from J; bases unmatched to any gene: 11. The CDR3 spans 16 residues. Germline CDR1 is ENHRY and CDR2 is SYGVKD. DNA of the CDR3: TGTGCCATCAGCATGCAGGGGGGAACGGGGAACACTGAAGCTTTCTTT. Protein: CAISMQGGTGNTEAFF.

The chain recombines TRBV5-1 with TRBJ1-1, with D maybe TRBD1 (6 bases). Germline CDR1 reads SGHRS; CDR2 reads YFSETQ. Trimming pared 4 bases from V and 0 bases from J, leaving 16 bases between. This CDR3 spans 16 amino acids. The CDR3 region is CASSGKQGTLNTEAFF. The CDR3 DNA sequence: TGCGCCAGCAGCGGGAAACAGGGCACCCTGAACACTGAAGCTTTCTTT.

The chain recombines TRBV2 with TRBJ1-3, with D uncertain. Trimming cost V 6 bases and J 3 bases, with 24 bases left between them. This CDR3 has 18 amino acids. The germline gives CDR1 SNHLY, CDR2 FYNNEI. The CDR3 DNA is TGTGCCAGCAGCGGACGCATCCAGGACTGGTACGGTGGAAACACCATATATTTT. Translating it yields CASSGRIQDWYGGNTIYF. The complete variable domain, with remaining parts taken from reference TRBV2 and TRBJ1-3, reads EPEVTQTPSHQVTQMGQEVILRCVPISNHLYFYWYRQILGQKVEFLVSFYNNEISEKSEIFDDQFSVERPDGSNFTLKIRSTKLEDSAMYFCASSGRIQDWYGGNTIYFGEGSWLTVV.

CDR3 in DNA: TGTGCCAGCAGTTTAACTAGCGATTCAGATACGCAGTATTTT. This translates into CASSLTSDSDTQYF. This rearrangement joins TRBV28 to TRBJ2-3; TRBD2 agrees at 7 bases. This CDR3 has 14 residues. Germline V gives CDR1 MDHEN, CDR2 SYDVKM. Unmatched junction bases numbered 3, after V lost 2 bases and J lost 4 bases.

The V call is TRBV19, the J call TRBJ2-7, with 12 bases matching TRBD2. J lost 2 bases, V lost 4 bases, and 3 bases had no gene match. This CDR3 has 15 residues. Looked up from germline, CDR1 is LNHDA and CDR2 is SQIVND (reference sequence). The CDR3 DNA sequence: TGTGCCAGTAGTACCCTAGCGGGAGGGACCTACGAGCAGTACTTC. Protein product: CASSTLAGGTYEQYF.

The chain uses TRBV5-1 and TRBJ2-5; D is perhaps TRBD2 (5 bases). Germline assignment: CDR1 SGHRS and CDR2 YFSETQ. V was shortened by 2 bases and J by 5 bases, with 13 bases between the two germline ends. There are 14 residues in the CDR3. The CDR3 region is CASSFSELGETQYF. CDR3 in DNA: TGCGCCAGCAGCTTTAGCGAGTTGGGGGAGACCCAGTACTTC.

The V and J genes are TRBV19 and TRBJ2-7; D ambiguous. The CDR3 totals 15 residues. Germline CDR1 and CDR2: LNHDA and SQIVND (reference sequence). V was trimmed by 0 bases and J by 2 bases, leaving 11 bases between them. This CDR3 is CASSIEAGKTYEQYF. CDR3 coding DNA: TGTGCCAGTAGTATAGAGGCAGGCAAAACCTACGAGCAGTACTTC.

J is TRBJ2-2 and V is TRBV2; D is ambiguous. The CDR3 runs to 13 residues. Germline CDR1 and CDR2: SNHLY and FYNNEI. V was shortened by 7 bases and J by 3 bases, with 9 bases between the two germline ends. The CDR3 DNA is TGTGCCAGCATGACCGGGTACACCGGGGAGCTGTTTTTT. It is translated as CASMTGYTGELFF.

The table lists this clone with a few counts. Here the CDR3 DNA reads TGTGCCAGCAGCACCGACAGGGGCAATCAGCCCCAGCATTTT. This sequence encodes CASSTDRGNQPQHF. The V and J genes are TRBV6-1 and TRBJ1-5; 7 bases fit TRBD1. CDR1 is MNHNS, CDR2 SASEGT, per germline. The CDR3 contains 14 residues. V lost 6 bases to trimming and J lost 2 bases; unmatched junction nucleotides: 4.

This chain joins TRBV19 and TRBJ2-7, with 9 bases aligning to TRBD2. CDR3 size: 16 residues. The V segment lost 3 bases and the J segment 0 bases; nucleotides outside the gene matches: 6. Germline V CDR1 and CDR2: LNHDA, SQIVND (reference sequence). This chain's CDR3 is CASSIGGLASSYEQYF. Here the CDR3 DNA reads TGTGCCAGTAGTATTGGAGGACTAGCGAGCTCCTACGAGCAGTACTTC.

This clone has only a few counts. The genes are TRBV23-1 and TRBJ1-5; D gene uncertain. TRBV23-1 is an open reading frame, and its role is uncertain. V lost 11 bases and J 0 bases, leaving 29 bases between the germline ends. This CDR3 has 19 amino acids. CDR3 DNA: TGCGCCGTCCCCCGCCGGAGCTGGCCTCCAGTATATAGCAATCAGCCCCAGCATTTT. Translation gives CAVPRRSWPPVYSNQPQHF.

This rearrangement joins TRBV2 to TRBJ1-6; D might be TRBD1 (5 bases). V was shortened by 8 bases and J by 2 bases, with 10 bases between the two germline ends. This CDR3 has 14 amino acids. CDR1 is SNHLY and CDR2 is FYNNEI in the germline V gene. CDR3 nucleotides: TGTGCCAGCCGGGGGGGACCCTATAATTCACCCCTCCACTTT. As protein: CASRGGPYNSPLHF.

There are a few counts of this clone. The chain links TRBV28 to TRBJ2-5; D possibly corresponds to TRBD1 (5 bases). CDR1 MDHEN and CDR2 SYDVKM come from the germline V gene. The CDR3 spans 15 residues. The V and J ends lost 8 bases and 1 base respectively, with 17 bases between them. The chain's CDR3 is CASPPRYGAQETQYF. The DNA of the CDR3 is TGTGCCAGCCCCCCCCGTTATGGGGCCCAAGAGACCCAGTACTTC.

This clone was detected once. The genes are TRBV5-1 and TRBJ2-7, with 8 bases aligning to TRBD2. CDR3 size: 15 residues. Looked up from germline, CDR1 is SGHRS and CDR2 is YFSETQ. V lost 2 bases to trimming and J lost 0 bases; unmatched junction nucleotides: 4. The CDR3 loop is CASSLALAGSYEQYF. Here the CDR3 DNA reads TGCGCCAGCAGCTTAGCGCTAGCGGGCTCCTACGAGCAGTACTTC. Drawing the rest from reference TRBV5-1 and TRBJ2-7, the complete variable domain is KAGVTQTPRYLIKTRGQQVTLSCSPISGHRSVSWYQQTPGQGLQFLFEYFSETQRNKGNFPGRFSGRQFSNSRSEMNVSTLELGDSALYLCASSLALAGSYEQYFGPGTRLTVT.